The rows below give T cell receptor beta chains drawn from one sample of a study of shared clonotypes between healthy human individuals. Some clones are missing from TCRdb's copy, which holds only in-frame ones; the method was immunoSEQ multiplex PCR. The profile shows under 750,000 clones, just under 75% of them singletons. Sequencing was performed on memory CD4+ T cells sorted from blood. These receptors were obtained from a woman in her 30s in good health. The CDR3 runs from the conserved cysteine through the conserved F or W. A D gene is named only where the DNA matches it firmly. The size field is filled for only some rows; it gives once, few, many or a size class.

v_gene: TRBV30
j_gene: TRBJ2-1
abundance: -
d_gene: TRBD2
CDR3aa: CAWTTSGSYNEQFF
CDR3nt: TGTGCCTGGACGACTAGCGGGAGCTACAATGAGCAGTTCTTC

v_gene: TRBV6-6
j_gene: TRBJ2-1
abundance: few
d_gene: TRBD2
CDR3aa: CASSLAGLGNEQFF
CDR3nt: TGTGCCAGCAGCCTAGCGGGTTTGGGGAATGAGCAGTTCTTC

v_gene: TRBV7-6
j_gene: TRBJ2-7
abundance: -
d_gene: -
CDR3aa: CASSLSEAHYEQYF
CDR3nt: TGTGCCAGCAGCTTAAGCGAGGCGCACTACGAGCAGTACTTC

v_gene: TRBV4-1
j_gene: TRBJ2-1
abundance: -
d_gene: TRBD2
CDR3aa: CASSQPPGLAATGQFF
CDR3nt: TGCGCCAGCAGCCAACCCCCCGGGCTAGCGGCCACAGGGCAGTTCTTC

v_gene: TRBV11-2
j_gene: TRBJ2-3
abundance: -
d_gene: TRBD2
CDR3aa: CASRRSGSAQYF
CDR3nt: TGTGCCAGCAGGCGTAGCGGGAGTGCGCAGTATTTT

v_gene: TRBV28
j_gene: TRBJ2-7
abundance: -
d_gene: -
CDR3aa: CASSQSTYEQYF
CDR3nt: TGTGCCAGCAGTCAGTCGACCTACGAGCAGTACTTC

v_gene: TRBV27
j_gene: TRBJ1-4
abundance: -
d_gene: -
CDR3aa: CASSLKQGLSEKLFF
CDR3nt: TGTGCCAGCAGTTTAAAGCAGGGATTAAGTGAAAAACTGTTTTTT

v_gene: TRBV28
j_gene: TRBJ2-5
abundance: -
d_gene: TRBD2
CDR3aa: CASSETSGSLKGGETQYF
CDR3nt: TGTGCCAGCAGTGAGACTAGCGGGAGTCTGAAGGGGGGAGAGACCCAGTACTTC

v_gene: TRBV28
j_gene: TRBJ2-5
abundance: many
d_gene: -
CDR3aa: CASTWGGGGSQYF
CDR3nt: TGTGCCAGCACCTGGGGGGGAGGGGGCTCCCAGTACTTC

v_gene: TRBV6-1
j_gene: TRBJ2-3
abundance: -
d_gene: TRBD2
CDR3aa: CASGRAGGITDTQYF
CDR3nt: TGTGCCAGTGGACGGGCGGGAGGGATCACAGATACGCAGTATTTT

v_gene: TRBV2
j_gene: TRBJ2-1
abundance: -
d_gene: -
CDR3aa: CASSENSLAHNEQFF
CDR3nt: TGTGCCAGCAGTGAAAACAGCTTAGCCCACAATGAGCAGTTCTTC

v_gene: TRBV25-1
j_gene: TRBJ2-1
abundance: -
d_gene: -
CDR3aa: CASSESDNRNEQFF
CDR3nt: TGTGCCAGCAGTGAATCGGACAACCGTAATGAGCAGTTCTTC

v_gene: TRBV28
j_gene: TRBJ2-7
abundance: -
d_gene: -
CDR3aa: CASSPPGPNYEQYF
CDR3nt: TGTGCCAGCAGTCCCCCAGGTCCAAACTACGAGCAGTACTTC

v_gene: TRBV5-5
j_gene: TRBJ2-7
abundance: -
d_gene: -
CDR3aa: CASSWAPGRSYEQYF
CDR3nt: TGTGCCAGCAGCTGGGCGCCGGGACGGAGCTACGAGCAGTACTTC

v_gene: TRBV7-7
j_gene: TRBJ2-7
abundance: -
d_gene: TRBD2
CDR3aa: CASSLGVGAGGLDEQYF
CDR3nt: TGTGCCAGCAGCTTAGGGGTCGGGGCGGGAGGACTAGACGAGCAGTACTTC

v_gene: TRBV10-1
j_gene: TRBJ1-2
abundance: -
d_gene: -
CDR3aa: CASSEDPGRTYGYTF
CDR3nt: TGCGCCAGCAGTGAGGATCCCGGACGGACCTATGGCTACACCTTC

v_gene: TRBV7-9
j_gene: TRBJ2-2
abundance: -
d_gene: -
CDR3aa: CASSPTRVLDTGELFF
CDR3nt: TGTGCCAGCAGCCCTACCAGGGTATTGGACACCGGGGAGCTGTTTTTT

v_gene: TRBV7-8
j_gene: TRBJ2-3
abundance: few
d_gene: TRBD2
CDR3aa: CASSLDGRAADTQYF
CDR3nt: TGTGCCAGCAGCTTAGACGGGAGGGCGGCAGATACGCAGTATTTT

v_gene: TRBV4-2
j_gene: TRBJ2-1
abundance: -
d_gene: -
CDR3aa: CAVRRSSSYNEQFF
CDR3nt: TGTGCCGTCCGGAGGTCTAGCTCCTACAATGAGCAGTTCTTC

v_gene: TRBV19
j_gene: TRBJ2-7
abundance: -
d_gene: TRBD2
CDR3aa: CATSSAASGSSYEQYF
CDR3nt: TGTGCCACTTCCTCAGCGGCTAGCGGGAGTTCCTACGAGCAGTACTTC

v_gene: TRBV27
j_gene: TRBJ2-2
abundance: many
d_gene: -
CDR3aa: CASSSWEAPNTGELFF
CDR3nt: TGTGCCAGCAGTTCGTGGGAGGCCCCGAACACCGGGGAGCTGTTTTTT

v_gene: TRBV19
j_gene: TRBJ2-7
abundance: -
d_gene: -
CDR3aa: CASSIGQGVYEQYF
CDR3nt: TGTGCCAGTAGTATCGGGCAGGGTGTGTACGAGCAGTACTTC

v_gene: TRBV7-8
j_gene: TRBJ2-7
abundance: -
d_gene: -
CDR3aa: CATTNLYYEQYF
CDR3nt: TGTGCCACCACTAACTTGTACTACGAGCAGTACTTC

v_gene: TRBV25-1
j_gene: TRBJ2-1
abundance: -
d_gene: TRBD2
CDR3aa: CASSATSGAEQFF
CDR3nt: TGTGCCAGCAGTGCGACTAGCGGGGCTGAGCAGTTCTTC

v_gene: TRBV2
j_gene: TRBJ2-2
abundance: -
d_gene: TRBD1
CDR3aa: CASSEVRGLTGELFF
CDR3nt: TGTGCCAGCAGTGAAGTGAGGGGGCTCACCGGGGAGCTGTTTTTT

v_gene: TRBV15
j_gene: TRBJ2-7
abundance: -
d_gene: -
CDR3aa: CATSRGISYEQYF
CDR3nt: TGTGCCACCAGCCGGGGAATCTCCTACGAGCAGTACTTC

v_gene: TRBV4-2
j_gene: TRBJ2-5
abundance: -
d_gene: -
CDR3aa: CASSQVPRGGRRIETQYF
CDR3nt: TGTGCCAGCAGCCAAGTACCCCGGGGTGGGCGTAGGATAGAGACCCAGTACTTC

v_gene: TRBV19
j_gene: TRBJ1-5
abundance: -
d_gene: -
CDR3aa: CASSTRQELLNQPQHF
CDR3nt: TGTGCCAGTAGTACCCGACAGGAGCTTCTCAATCAGCCCCAGCATTTT

v_gene: TRBV6-5
j_gene: TRBJ1-2
abundance: -
d_gene: TRBD1
CDR3aa: CASRPMDRVHYGYTF
CDR3nt: TGTGCCAGCAGACCGATGGACAGGGTGCACTATGGCTACACCTTC

v_gene: TRBV28
j_gene: TRBJ2-3
abundance: -
d_gene: TRBD1
CDR3aa: CASSDRVPDTQYF
CDR3nt: TGTGCCAGCAGTGACAGGGTTCCAGATACGCAGTATTTT

v_gene: TRBV5-4
j_gene: TRBJ2-2
abundance: -
d_gene: -
CDR3aa: CASSLQSANTGELFF
CDR3nt: TGTGCCAGCAGCTTGCAGAGCGCGAACACCGGGGAGCTGTTTTTT

v_gene: TRBV28
j_gene: TRBJ2-7
abundance: few
d_gene: -
CDR3aa: CASSSFRSETRRYEQYF
CDR3nt: TGTGCCAGCAGTTCATTCCGTTCCGAGACACGTCGCTACGAGCAGTACTTC

v_gene: TRBV6-6
j_gene: TRBJ2-7
abundance: -
d_gene: TRBD2
CDR3aa: CASSGTSGRRDEQYF
CDR3nt: TGTGCCAGCAGTGGGACTAGCGGGAGGAGGGACGAGCAGTACTTC

v_gene: TRBV19
j_gene: TRBJ1-1
abundance: -
d_gene: -
CDR3aa: CASSIDLRGRTEAFF
CDR3nt: TGTGCCAGTAGTATAGATCTACGGGGTAGGACTGAAGCTTTCTTT

v_gene: TRBV6-6
j_gene: TRBJ2-1
abundance: many
d_gene: -
CDR3aa: CASLQTAYNEQFF
CDR3nt: TGTGCCAGCTTGCAGACTGCCTACAATGAGCAGTTCTTC

v_gene: TRBV14
j_gene: TRBJ2-1
abundance: -
d_gene: TRBD2
CDR3aa: CASSPGLAMLNEQFF
CDR3nt: TGTGCCAGCAGCCCGGGACTAGCGATGTTGAATGAGCAGTTCTTC

v_gene: TRBV28
j_gene: TRBJ2-5
abundance: once
d_gene: -
CDR3aa: CASSYREAKTQYF
CDR3nt: TGTGCCAGCAGTTACAGGGAGGCGAAGACCCAGTACTTC

v_gene: TRBV7-8
j_gene: TRBJ2-7
abundance: -
d_gene: -
CDR3aa: CASSLAVVGSYYEQYF
CDR3nt: TGTGCCAGCAGCTTAGCGGTTGTCGGCTCCTACTACGAGCAGTACTTC

v_gene: TRBV6-1
j_gene: TRBJ2-5
abundance: few
d_gene: TRBD1
CDR3aa: CASTLVLGQGETQYF
CDR3nt: TGTGCCAGCACCCTGGTCCTGGGACAGGGAGAGACCCAGTACTTC

v_gene: TRBV19
j_gene: TRBJ1-3
abundance: medium-sized
d_gene: -
CDR3aa: CASSIRISGNTIYF
CDR3nt: TGTGCCAGTAGTATACGGATCTCTGGAAACACCATATATTTT

v_gene: TRBV19
j_gene: TRBJ2-2
abundance: -
d_gene: -
CDR3aa: CASNPTGPTGELFF
CDR3nt: TGTGCCAGTAATCCCACGGGCCCCACCGGGGAGCTGTTTTTT

v_gene: TRBV18
j_gene: TRBJ1-2
abundance: -
d_gene: -
CDR3aa: CASSRADYGYTF
CDR3nt: TGTGCCAGCTCACGGGCAGACTATGGCTACACCTTC

v_gene: TRBV11-2
j_gene: TRBJ1-1
abundance: -
d_gene: TRBD1
CDR3aa: CASGQGLDSEAFF
CDR3nt: TGTGCCAGTGGACAGGGTCTGGACTCTGAAGCTTTCTTT

v_gene: TRBV9
j_gene: TRBJ2-3
abundance: -
d_gene: -
CDR3aa: CASSVARTDYLLGDTQYF
CDR3nt: TGTGCCAGCAGCGTAGCACGAACGGACTACCTCTTGGGGGATACGCAGTATTTT

v_gene: TRBV25-1
j_gene: TRBJ2-6
abundance: -
d_gene: -
CDR3aa: CASTGSGANVLTF
CDR3nt: TGTGCCAGTACAGGTTCTGGGGCCAACGTCCTGACTTTC

v_gene: TRBV28
j_gene: TRBJ2-5
abundance: -
d_gene: -
CDR3aa: CASEGQETQYF
CDR3nt: TGTGCCAGCGAGGGGCAAGAGACCCAGTACTTC

v_gene: TRBV10-2
j_gene: TRBJ1-5
abundance: once
d_gene: -
CDR3aa: CASSTSGASNQPQHF
CDR3nt: TGCGCCAGCAGCACTTCAGGGGCTAGCAATCAGCCCCAGCATTTT

v_gene: TRBV11-2
j_gene: TRBJ1-4
abundance: -
d_gene: TRBD1
CDR3aa: CASSFGTGWPMKYEKLFF
CDR3nt: TGTGCCAGCAGCTTCGGGACAGGTTGGCCCATGAAGTATGAAAAACTGTTTTTT

v_gene: TRBV28
j_gene: TRBJ2-4
abundance: -
d_gene: TRBD1
CDR3aa: CASSPTDRAIQYF
CDR3nt: TGTGCCAGCAGTCCAACGGACAGGGCCATTCAGTACTTC

v_gene: TRBV19
j_gene: TRBJ2-6
abundance: -
d_gene: -
CDR3aa: CASSIGEARSGANVLTF
CDR3nt: TGTGCCAGTAGTATCGGGGAGGCCCGCTCTGGGGCCAACGTCCTGACTTTC